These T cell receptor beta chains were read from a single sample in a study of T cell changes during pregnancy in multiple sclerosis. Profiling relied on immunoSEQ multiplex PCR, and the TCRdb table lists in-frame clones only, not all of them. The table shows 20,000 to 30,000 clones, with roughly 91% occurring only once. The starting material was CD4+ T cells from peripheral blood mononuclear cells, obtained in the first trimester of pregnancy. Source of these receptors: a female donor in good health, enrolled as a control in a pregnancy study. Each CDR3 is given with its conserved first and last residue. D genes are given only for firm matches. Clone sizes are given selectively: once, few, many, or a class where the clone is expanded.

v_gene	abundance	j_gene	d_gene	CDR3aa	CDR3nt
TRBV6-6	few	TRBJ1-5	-	CASSYSQVNQPQHF	TGTGCCAGCAGTTACTCGCAGGTTAATCAGCCCCAGCATTTT
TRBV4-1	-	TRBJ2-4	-	CASSQPTGKNIQYF	TGCGCCAGCAGCCAACCCACAGGGAAAAACATTCAGTACTTC
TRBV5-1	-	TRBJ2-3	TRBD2	CASSTISGSPDTQYF	TGCGCCAGCAGCACCATTAGCGGGAGCCCAGATACGCAGTATTTT
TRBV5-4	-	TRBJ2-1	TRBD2	CASSLVKTSGVNEQFF	TGTGCCAGCAGCTTGGTCAAGACTAGCGGGGTCAATGAGCAGTTCTTC
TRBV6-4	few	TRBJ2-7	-	CASKREASSYEQYF	TGTGCCAGCAAGAGGGAGGCGAGCTCCTACGAGCAGTACTTC
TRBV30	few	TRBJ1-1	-	CAWSAWGGNTEAFF	TGTGCCTGGAGTGCGTGGGGGGGAAACACTGAAGCTTTCTTT
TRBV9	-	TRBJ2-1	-	CASSVAGAHNEQFF	TGTGCCAGCAGCGTAGCGGGAGCCCACAATGAGCAGTTCTTC
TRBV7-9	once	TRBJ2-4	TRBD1	CASSPPGQGTVTKNIQYF	TGTGCCAGCAGCCCCCCGGGACAGGGGACGGTAACCAAAAACATTCAGTACTTC
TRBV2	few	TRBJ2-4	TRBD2	CATSESRGTRTFIQYF	TGTGCCACTTCAGAGTCCAGAGGGACTAGAACCTTCATTCAGTACTTC
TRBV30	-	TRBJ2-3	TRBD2	CAWTAWAGVTDTQYF	TGTGCCTGGACGGCGTGGGCGGGGGTCACAGATACGCAGTATTTT
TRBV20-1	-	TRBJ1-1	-	CSAYRNTEAFF	TGCAGTGCTTACAGGAACACTGAAGCTTTCTTT
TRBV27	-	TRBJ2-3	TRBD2	CASSSPGLPSTDTQYF	TGTGCCAGCAGTTCTCCGGGACTACCTAGCACAGATACGCAGTATTTT
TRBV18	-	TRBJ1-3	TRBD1	CASSGTGISGNTIYF	TGTGCCAGCTCTGGGACAGGAATTTCTGGAAACACCATATATTTT
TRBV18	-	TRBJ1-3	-	CASSPESGQRSGNTIYF	TGTGCCAGCTCACCCGAATCGGGACAACGCTCTGGAAACACCATATATTTT
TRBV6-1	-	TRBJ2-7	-	CASSVPDSSYEQYF	TGTGCCAGCAGTGTCCCGGACAGCTCCTACGAGCAGTACTTC
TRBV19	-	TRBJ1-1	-	CASSIRVGGTEAFF	TGTGCCAGTAGTATTAGAGTAGGGGGCACTGAAGCTTTCTTT
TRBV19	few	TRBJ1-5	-	CASSIGTVVGNQPQHF	TGTGCCAGTAGTATAGGAACTGTGGTTGGCAATCAGCCCCAGCATTTT
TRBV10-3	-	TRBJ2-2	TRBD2	CAILGGRGTGELFF	TGTGCCATCTTGGGCGGGAGGGGCACCGGGGAGCTGTTTTTT
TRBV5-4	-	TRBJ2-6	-	CASSLEPSGANVLTF	TGTGCCAGCAGCTTGGAGCCTTCTGGGGCCAACGTCCTGACTTTC
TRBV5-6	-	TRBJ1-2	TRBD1	CASSFTGVSFGYTF	TGTGCCAGCAGCTTTACAGGGGTCTCCTTTGGCTACACCTTC
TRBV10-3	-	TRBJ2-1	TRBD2	CAIARISGRIYNEQFF	TGTGCCATCGCAAGAATTAGCGGGAGGATATACAATGAGCAGTTCTTC
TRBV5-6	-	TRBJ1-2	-	CASSLDWGGYTF	TGTGCCAGCAGCTTGGACTGGGGCGGCTACACCTTC
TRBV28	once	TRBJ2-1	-	CASRPDRLNYNEQFF	TGTGCCAGCAGACCCGACAGGCTGAACTACAATGAGCAGTTCTTC
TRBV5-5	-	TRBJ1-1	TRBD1	CASSLEWTGEAFF	TGTGCCAGCAGCTTGGAGTGGACAGGCGAAGCTTTCTTT
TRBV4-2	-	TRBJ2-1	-	CASSQFGGKNEQFF	TGTGCCAGCAGCCAATTTGGCGGGAAGAATGAGCAGTTCTTC
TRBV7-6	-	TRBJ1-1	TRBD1	CASSLRTGGNTEAFF	TGTGCCAGCAGCCTAAGGACAGGGGGGAACACTGAAGCTTTCTTT
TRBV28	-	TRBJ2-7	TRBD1	CASRRIGTGGNYEQYF	TGTGCCAGCAGGCGGATCGGGACAGGGGGTAACTACGAGCAGTACTTC
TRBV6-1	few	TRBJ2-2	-	CASRWRDALTGELFF	TGTGCCAGCAGATGGCGGGACGCTCTCACCGGGGAGCTGTTTTTT
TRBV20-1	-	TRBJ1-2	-	CSVYRANGYTF	TGCAGTGTGTACAGGGCTAATGGCTACACCTTC
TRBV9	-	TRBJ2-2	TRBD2	CASSRGASGGGGELFF	TGTGCCAGCTCCAGGGGGGCTAGCGGGGGGGGCGGGGAGCTGTTTTTT
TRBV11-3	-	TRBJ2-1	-	CASSLVGGGEQFF	TGTGCCAGCAGCTTAGTCGGGGGTGGAGAGCAGTTCTTC
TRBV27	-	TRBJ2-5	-	CASGPQGWETQYF	TGTGCCAGCGGGCCCCAGGGGTGGGAGACCCAGTACTTC
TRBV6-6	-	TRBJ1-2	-	CASSYSTSYGYTF	TGTGCCAGCAGTTACTCGACAAGTTATGGCTACACCTTC
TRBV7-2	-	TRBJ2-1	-	CASSLVSGDNNEQFF	TGTGCCAGCAGCTTAGTTAGCGGAGATAACAATGAGCAGTTCTTC
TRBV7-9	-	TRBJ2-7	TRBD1	CASSGVDRGNGDEQYF	TGTGCCAGCAGCGGAGTGGACAGGGGAAACGGAGACGAGCAGTACTTC
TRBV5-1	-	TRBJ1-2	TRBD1	CASSVQGRGYGYTF	TGCGCCAGCAGCGTACAGGGGCGAGGGTATGGCTACACCTTC
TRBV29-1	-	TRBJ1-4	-	CSVIRSTNEKLFF	TGCAGCGTTATTCGGTCAACTAATGAAAAACTGTTTTTT
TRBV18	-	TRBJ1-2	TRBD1	CASSPRDRVGYGYTF	TGTGCCAGCTCACCAAGGGACAGGGTGGGCTATGGCTACACCTTC
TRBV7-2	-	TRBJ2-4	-	CASSLLGGGLIAKNIQYF	TGTGCCAGCAGCTTATTGGGCGGGGGCCTTATAGCCAAAAACATTCAGTACTTC
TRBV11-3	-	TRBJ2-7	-	CASSPNPGYSYEQYF	TGTGCCAGCAGCCCAAATCCGGGATATAGCTACGAGCAGTACTTC
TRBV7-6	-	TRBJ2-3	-	CASSLGAGSSTDTQYF	TGTGCCAGCAGCTTAGGGGCGGGGTCTAGCACAGATACGCAGTATTTT
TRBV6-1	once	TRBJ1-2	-	CASSVPRTNYGYTF	TGTGCCAGCAGTGTCCCACGGACAAACTATGGCTACACCTTC
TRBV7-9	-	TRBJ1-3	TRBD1	CASSYLPGQGPGNTIYF	TGTGCCAGCAGCTATCTACCGGGACAGGGGCCTGGAAACACCATATATTTT
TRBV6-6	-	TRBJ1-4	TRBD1	CASSSGTGGNEKLFF	TGTGCCAGCAGTTCGGGGACAGGGGGCAATGAAAAACTGTTTTTT
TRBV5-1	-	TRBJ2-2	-	CASTGGLNTGELFF	TGCGCCAGCACCGGGGGATTGAACACCGGGGAGCTGTTTTTT
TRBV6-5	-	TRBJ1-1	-	CASSYDVGGEAFF	TGTGCCAGCAGTTACGACGTGGGGGGTGAAGCTTTCTTT
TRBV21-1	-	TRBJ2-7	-	CASSKRRLTYEQYF	TGTGCCAGCAGCAAGCGCCGCCTCACCTACGAGCAGTACTTC
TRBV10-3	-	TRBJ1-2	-	CAISELGVNLPDGYTF	TGTGCCATCAGTGAGTTAGGGGTCAACCTCCCCGATGGCTACACCTTC
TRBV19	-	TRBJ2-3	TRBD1	CASSGTGYADTQYF	TGTGCCAGTAGTGGGACAGGGTACGCAGATACGCAGTATTTT
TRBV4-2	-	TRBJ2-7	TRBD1	CASSQHQGDLSYEQYF	TGTGCCAGCAGCCAACACCAGGGGGATCTGTCCTACGAGCAGTACTTC
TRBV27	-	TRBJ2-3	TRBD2	CASSLWGTSGRGGSTDTQYF	TGTGCCAGCAGTTTATGGGGGACTAGCGGGAGAGGGGGTAGCACAGATACGCAGTATTTT